This note documents a single T cell receptor (beta chain) sequence. The specificity of this receptor is unknown. There are no base qualities to consult, and no much larger clone falls within one base. The sample belongs to a study of tumor and adjacent non-tumor tissue in lung cancer (dated by TCRdb to 2017 to 2018). Study-wide context: The cohort included about a dozen adenocarcinoma, a couple of squamous cell carcinoma and 1 small cell lung cancer patients. Among the roughly 15 patients, ages ranged from roughly 31 to 85 years, about 10 were men and 5 were women, and disease was TNM stage I to III. Sequencing generated a total of 125,075,908 productive TCRbeta reads, averaging around 4.2 million reads per sample. Bulk TCRbeta repertoires were compared between lung tumor tissue and matched distant non-tumor lung tissue obtained from more than twelve lung cancer patients. For each patient, one tumor sample and one normal lung sample were taken, giving a few dozen paired specimens that underwent TCRbeta CDR3 sequencing. Paper-wide results and their limitations: Younger patients had significantly higher TCR diversity, and higher tumor TCR diversity was associated with shorter overall and disease-free survival. With only approximately 15 patients in the cohort, the authors noted that larger samples and more detailed clinical data are needed. Neither the sequencing platform nor unique molecular identifiers are named or mentioned anywhere in the methods. The top 100 clones accounted for a significantly larger cumulative portion of the repertoire in normal lung than in tumor tissue. Because peripheral blood was not sequenced, the blood TCRbeta repertoires of the lung cancer patients in the study went unexamined. Tumor tissue showed significantly greater TCR diversity (inverse Simpson) than normal lung tissue (431.37 vs 166.20, P = 0.0075, Mann-Whitney U test).

Library preparation used multiplex PCR. Sequencing was performed on an Illumina HiSeq 2500. TCRbeta libraries were constructed through three rounds of nested PCR with primers (Table S4) according to protocols modified from ARM-PCR. Before sequencing, PCR products of 200-500 bp were excised from the gel and purified with the QIAquick gel extraction kit. Turning to the authors' computational methods: Reads were cleaned with Trimmomatic, merged with FLASH into complete CDR3 sequences, and assigned to V(D)J germline segments with MiTCR. Clonal diversity was computed as the inverse Simpson's index with VDJtools. In-frame sequences lacking a premature stop codon were counted as productive reads. The raw public data were reprocessed by TCRdb itself: fastp quality trimming at Q25, MiXCR clonotype calling, in-frame beta chains only. When rows share a CDR3 protein, they turn into one entry using the most common DNA and genes. TCRdb's processing, not the study's, gives the V and J calls here. The sample data list under 140,000 distinct CDR3 sequences, and over 75% of these were observed just once. The top ten clonotypes cover approximately 22% of the sample.

CDR1 and CDR2 (SGHDN, FVKESK) derive from the germline V gene. The CDR3 contains 11 residues, cysteine and phenylalanine counted. The entry retains the CDR3 DNA only, 33 bases that are in frame from base 1. Bulk unsorted tissue served as the source for RNA extraction, and RNA quality was assessed using a NanoDrop ND-1000 and an Agilent 2100. All donors had newly diagnosed lung cancer, had not received prior chemotherapy, and were admitted for thoracic surgery in China between August and November 2014. Anyone who had undergone radiotherapy or chemotherapy before, or who had another cancer at the same time, was left out of the study. Pieces of surgical tissue measuring roughly 1-2.1 cm3 were kept in RNAlater solution and held at -80 degrees C until needed.

The chain uses TRBV14 and TRBJ2-5; the D gene is possibly TRBD2, with 6 bases matching. This sequence was found in an older man with non-small cell lung cancer. The sample taken for sequencing was lung tumor tissue. The CDR3 protein is CSNSRAGTQYF. The nucleotide sequence reads TGTTCCAACAGCCGAGCGGGGACCCAGTACTTC.